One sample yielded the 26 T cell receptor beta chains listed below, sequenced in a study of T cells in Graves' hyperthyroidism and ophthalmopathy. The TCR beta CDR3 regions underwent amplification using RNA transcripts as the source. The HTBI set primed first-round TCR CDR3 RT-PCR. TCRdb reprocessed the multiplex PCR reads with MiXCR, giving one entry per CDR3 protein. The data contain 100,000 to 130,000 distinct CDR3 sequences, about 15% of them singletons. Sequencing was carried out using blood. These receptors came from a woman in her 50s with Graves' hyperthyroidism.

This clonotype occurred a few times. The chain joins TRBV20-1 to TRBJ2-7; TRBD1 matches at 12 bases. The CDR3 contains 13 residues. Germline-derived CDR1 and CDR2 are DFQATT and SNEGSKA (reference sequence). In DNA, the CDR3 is TGCAGCGCCCGGGACAGGGGGCCCTACGAGCAGTACTTC. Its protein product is CSARDRGPYEQYF.

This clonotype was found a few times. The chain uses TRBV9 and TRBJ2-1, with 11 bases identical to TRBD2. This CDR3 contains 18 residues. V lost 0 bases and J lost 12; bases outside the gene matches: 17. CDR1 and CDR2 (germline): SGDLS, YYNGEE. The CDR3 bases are TGTGCCAGCAGCGTAGATTCACTACTAGCGGGAGATGTGATCGGGCAGTTCTTC. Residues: CASSVDSLLAGDVIGQFF.

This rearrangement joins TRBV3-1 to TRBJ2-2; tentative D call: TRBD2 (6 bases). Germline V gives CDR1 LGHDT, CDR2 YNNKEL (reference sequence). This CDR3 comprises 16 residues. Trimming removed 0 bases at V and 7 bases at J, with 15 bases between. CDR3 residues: CASSQDRRREHGELFF. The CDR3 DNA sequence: TGTGCCAGCAGCCAAGATCGACGGCGGGAACACGGGGAGCTGTTTTTT.

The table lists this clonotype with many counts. In nucleotides, the CDR3 is TGTGCCAGCTCACCTGACAGGGAAGTAGCTTTCTTT. Residues: CASSPDREVAFF. The V and J genes are TRBV18 and TRBJ1-1; 7 bases are shared with TRBD1. The junction had 5 bases not matched to a gene; V was cut back by 3 bases and J by 10 bases. Germline CDR1 reads KGHSH; CDR2 reads LQKENI. This CDR3 has 12 residues.

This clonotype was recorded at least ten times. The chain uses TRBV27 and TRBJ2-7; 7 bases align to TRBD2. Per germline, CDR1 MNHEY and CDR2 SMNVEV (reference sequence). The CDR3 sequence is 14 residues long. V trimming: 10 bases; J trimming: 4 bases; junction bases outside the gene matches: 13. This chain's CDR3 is CANYAAGKMYEQYV. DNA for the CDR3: TGTGCCAACTACGCAGCGGGAAAGATGTACGAGCAGTACGTC.

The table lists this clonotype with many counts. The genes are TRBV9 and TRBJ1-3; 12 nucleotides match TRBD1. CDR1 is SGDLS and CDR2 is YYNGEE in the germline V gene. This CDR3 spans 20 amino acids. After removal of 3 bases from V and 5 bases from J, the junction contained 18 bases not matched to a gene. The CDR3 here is CASSDRDRGLLETGRNTIYF. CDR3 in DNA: TGTGCCAGCAGCGACCGGGACAGGGGGCTATTGGAAACTGGGAGAAACACCATATATTTT.

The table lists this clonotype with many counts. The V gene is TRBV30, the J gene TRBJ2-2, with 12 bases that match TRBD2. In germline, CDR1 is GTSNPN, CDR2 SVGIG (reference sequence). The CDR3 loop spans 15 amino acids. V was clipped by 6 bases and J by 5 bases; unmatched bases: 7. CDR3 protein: CACPGLAGGTGELFF. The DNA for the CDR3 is TGTGCCTGTCCGGGACTAGCGGGCGGGACCGGGGAGCTGTTTTTT.

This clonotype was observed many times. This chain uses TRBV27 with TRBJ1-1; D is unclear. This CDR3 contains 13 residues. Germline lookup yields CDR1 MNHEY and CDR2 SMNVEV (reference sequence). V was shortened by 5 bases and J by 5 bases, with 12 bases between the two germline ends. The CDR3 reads CASSPSVITEAFF. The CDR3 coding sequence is TGTGCCAGCAGTCCCAGTGTGATTACTGAAGCTTTCTTT.

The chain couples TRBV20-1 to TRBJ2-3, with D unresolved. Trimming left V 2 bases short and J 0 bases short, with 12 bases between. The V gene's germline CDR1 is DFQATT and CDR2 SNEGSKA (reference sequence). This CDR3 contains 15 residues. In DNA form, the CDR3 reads TGCAGTGCTAGACGGCAGGTGTTCAGCACAGATACGCAGTATTTT. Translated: CSARRQVFSTDTQYF.

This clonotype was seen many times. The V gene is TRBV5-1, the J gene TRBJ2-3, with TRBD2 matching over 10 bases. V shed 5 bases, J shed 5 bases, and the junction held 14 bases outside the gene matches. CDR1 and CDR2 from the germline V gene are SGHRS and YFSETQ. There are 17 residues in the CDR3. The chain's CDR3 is CASSSTPSGRGKDTQYF. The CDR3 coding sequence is TGCGCCAGCAGTTCGACCCCTAGCGGGAGAGGTAAAGATACGCAGTATTTT.

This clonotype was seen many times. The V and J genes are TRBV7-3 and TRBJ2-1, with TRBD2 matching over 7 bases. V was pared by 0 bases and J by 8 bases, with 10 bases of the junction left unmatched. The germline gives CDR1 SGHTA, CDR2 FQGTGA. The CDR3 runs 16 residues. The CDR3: CASSLTSGGSKDEQFF. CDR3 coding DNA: TGTGCCAGCAGCTTAACATCCGGCGGGAGTAAGGATGAGCAGTTCTTC.

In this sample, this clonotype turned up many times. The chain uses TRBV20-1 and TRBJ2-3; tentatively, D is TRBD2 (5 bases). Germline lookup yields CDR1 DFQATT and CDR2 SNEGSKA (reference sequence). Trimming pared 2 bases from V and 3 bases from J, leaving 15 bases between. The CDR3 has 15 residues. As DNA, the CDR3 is TGCAGTGCTAGAATGAGCGGATCGGGGACAGATACGCAGTATTTT. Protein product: CSARMSGSGTDTQYF.

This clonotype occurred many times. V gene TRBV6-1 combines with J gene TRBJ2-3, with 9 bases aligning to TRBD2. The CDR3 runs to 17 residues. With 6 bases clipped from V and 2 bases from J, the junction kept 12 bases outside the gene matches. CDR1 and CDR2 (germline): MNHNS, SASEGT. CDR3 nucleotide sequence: TGTGCCAGCAGCAAAACCTCAGCGGGGGGATTCACAGATACGCAGTATTTT. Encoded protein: CASSKTSAGGFTDTQYF.

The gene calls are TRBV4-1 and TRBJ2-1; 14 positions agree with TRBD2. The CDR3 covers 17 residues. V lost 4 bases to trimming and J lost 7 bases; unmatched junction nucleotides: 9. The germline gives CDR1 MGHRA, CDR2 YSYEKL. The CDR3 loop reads CASSPAPGTSGGNEQFF. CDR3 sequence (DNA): TGCGCCAGCAGCCCAGCCCCCGGGACTAGCGGGGGAAATGAGCAGTTCTTC.

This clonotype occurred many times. The CDR3 protein is CASSLTGGNTIYF. Written as DNA, the CDR3 is TGCGCCAGCAGCTTGACCGGAGGAAACACCATATATTTT. V gene TRBV5-1 combines with J gene TRBJ1-3; unclear D gene. V was shortened by 1 base and J by 4 bases, with 6 bases between the two germline ends. The CDR3 is 13 residues long. CDR1 is SGHRS, CDR2 YFSETQ, per germline.

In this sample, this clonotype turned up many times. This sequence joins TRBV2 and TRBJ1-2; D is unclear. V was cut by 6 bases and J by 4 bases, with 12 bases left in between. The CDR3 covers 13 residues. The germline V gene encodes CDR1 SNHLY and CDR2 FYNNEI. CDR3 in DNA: TGTGCCAGCAGCGTTCATACGCCCTATGGCTACACCTTC. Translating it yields CASSVHTPYGYTF. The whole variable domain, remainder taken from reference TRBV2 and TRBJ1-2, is EPEVTQTPSHQVTQMGQEVILRCVPISNHLYFYWYRQILGQKVEFLVSFYNNEISEKSEIFDDQFSVERPDGSNFTLKIRSTKLEDSAMYFCASSVHTPYGYTFGSGTRLTVV.

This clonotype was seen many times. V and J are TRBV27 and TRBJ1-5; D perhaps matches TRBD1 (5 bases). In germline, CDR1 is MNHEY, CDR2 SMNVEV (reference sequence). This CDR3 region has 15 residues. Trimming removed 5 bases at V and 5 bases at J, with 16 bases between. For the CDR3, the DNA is TGTGCCAGCAGTAAGTGGGACGGAGGAGATCAGCCCCAGCATTTT. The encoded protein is CASSKWDGGDQPQHF.

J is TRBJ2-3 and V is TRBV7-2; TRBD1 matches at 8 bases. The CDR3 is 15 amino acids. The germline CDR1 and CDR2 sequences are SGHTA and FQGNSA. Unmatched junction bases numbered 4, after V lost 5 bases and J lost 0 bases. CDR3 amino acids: CASSLGTGSTDTQYF. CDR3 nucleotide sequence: TGTGCCAGCAGCCTGGGGACAGGTAGCACAGATACGCAGTATTTT. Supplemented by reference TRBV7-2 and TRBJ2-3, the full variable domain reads GAGVSQSPSNKVTEKGKDVELRCDPISGHTALYWYRQSLGQGLEFLIYFQGNSAPDKSGLPSDRFSAERTGGSVSTLTIQRTQQEDSAVYLCASSLGTGSTDTQYFGPGTRLTVL.

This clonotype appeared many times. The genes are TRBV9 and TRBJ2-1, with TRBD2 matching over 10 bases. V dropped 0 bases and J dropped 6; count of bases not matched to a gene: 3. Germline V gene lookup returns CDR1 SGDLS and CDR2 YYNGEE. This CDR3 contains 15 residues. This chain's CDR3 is CASSVVLAGVNEQFF. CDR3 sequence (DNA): TGTGCCAGCAGCGTAGTTCTAGCGGGAGTCAATGAGCAGTTCTTC.

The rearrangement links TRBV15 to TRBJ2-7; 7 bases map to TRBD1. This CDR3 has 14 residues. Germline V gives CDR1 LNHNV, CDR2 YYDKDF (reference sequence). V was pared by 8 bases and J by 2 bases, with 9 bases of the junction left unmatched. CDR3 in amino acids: CATRRTGETYEQYF. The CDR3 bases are TGTGCCACCCGTCGGACAGGTGAGACCTACGAGCAGTACTTC.

The CDR3 loop is CASSLALERFRYF. DNA for the CDR3: TGTGCCAGCAGCTTAGCGCTAGAGCGATTTCGGTATTTT. V is TRBV7-8 and J is TRBJ2-3; D unclear. Trimming stripped 0 bases from V and 14 bases from J, with 15 bases between. Germline assignment: CDR1 SGHVS and CDR2 FQNEAQ. The CDR3 consists of 13 residues.

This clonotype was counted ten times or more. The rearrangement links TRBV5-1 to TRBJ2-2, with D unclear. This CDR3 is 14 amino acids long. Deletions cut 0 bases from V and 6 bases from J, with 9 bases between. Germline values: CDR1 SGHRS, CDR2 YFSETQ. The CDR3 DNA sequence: TGCGCCAGCAGCTTGGCCACAATGGCCGGGGAGCTGTTTTTT. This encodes CASSLATMAGELFF.

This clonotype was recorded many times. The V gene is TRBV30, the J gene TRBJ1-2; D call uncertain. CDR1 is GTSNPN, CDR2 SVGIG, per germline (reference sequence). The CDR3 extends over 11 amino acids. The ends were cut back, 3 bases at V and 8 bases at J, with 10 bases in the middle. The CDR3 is CAWSLLWGYTF. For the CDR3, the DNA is TGTGCCTGGAGCCTTCTTTGGGGCTACACCTTC.

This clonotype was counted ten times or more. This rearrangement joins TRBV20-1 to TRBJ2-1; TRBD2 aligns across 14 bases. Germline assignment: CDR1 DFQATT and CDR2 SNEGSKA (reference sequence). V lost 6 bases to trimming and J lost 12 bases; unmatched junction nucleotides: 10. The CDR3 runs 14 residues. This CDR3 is CSAPGTSGRGSQFF. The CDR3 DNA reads TGCAGTGCCCCCGGGACTAGCGGGAGAGGGTCGCAGTTCTTC.

The CDR3 coding sequence is TGTGCCAGCGCGACACTAGCGGGAGTTAATGAGCAGTTCTTC. It is translated as CASATLAGVNEQFF. The chain couples TRBV19 to TRBJ2-1, with TRBD2 matching over 11 bases. V shed 9 bases and J 7 bases; nucleotides not matched to a gene: 8. The germline gives CDR1 LNHDA, CDR2 SQIVND (reference sequence). CDR3 size: 14 residues. The variable domain in full, completed from reference TRBV19 and TRBJ2-1, reads DGGITQSPKYLFRKEGQNVTLSCEQNLNHDAMYWYRQDPGQGLRLIYYSQIVNDFQKGDIAEGYSVSREKKESFPLTVTSAQKNPTAFYLCASATLAGVNEQFFGPGTRLTVL.

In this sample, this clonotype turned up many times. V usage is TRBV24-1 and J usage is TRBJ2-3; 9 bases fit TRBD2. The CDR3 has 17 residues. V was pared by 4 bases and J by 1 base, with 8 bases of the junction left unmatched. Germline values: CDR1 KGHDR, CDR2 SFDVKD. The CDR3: CATSDLSGSSGTDTQYF. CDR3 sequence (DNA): TGTGCCACCAGTGACCTTAGCGGGAGCTCTGGCACAGATACGCAGTATTTT.